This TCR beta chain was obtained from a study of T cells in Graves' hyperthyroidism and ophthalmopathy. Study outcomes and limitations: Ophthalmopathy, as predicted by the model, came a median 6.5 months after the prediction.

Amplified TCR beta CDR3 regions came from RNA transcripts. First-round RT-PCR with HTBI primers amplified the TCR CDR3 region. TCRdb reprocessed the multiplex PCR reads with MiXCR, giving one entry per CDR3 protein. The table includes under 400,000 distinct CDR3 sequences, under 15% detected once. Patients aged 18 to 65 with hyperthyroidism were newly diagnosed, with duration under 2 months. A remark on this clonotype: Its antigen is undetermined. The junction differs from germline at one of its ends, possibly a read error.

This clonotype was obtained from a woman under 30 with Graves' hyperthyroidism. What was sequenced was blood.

CDR3 sequence: CDSSAQGSEAFF. CDR3 in DNA: TGTGACAGCAGCGCACAGGGAAGTGAAGCTTTCTTT. This chain uses TRBV7-9 with TRBJ1-1, with D possibly being TRBD1 (6 bases). The germline V gene encodes CDR1 SEHNR and CDR2 FQNEAQ (reference sequence). CDR3 size: 12 residues. The full variable domain, rest sourced from reference TRBV7-9 and TRBJ1-1, is DTGVSQNPRHKITKRGQNVTFRCDPISEHNRLYWYRQTLGQGPEFLTYFQNEAQLEKSRLLSDRFSAERPKGSFSTLEIQRTEQGDSAMYLCDSSAQGSEAFFGQGTRLTVV.